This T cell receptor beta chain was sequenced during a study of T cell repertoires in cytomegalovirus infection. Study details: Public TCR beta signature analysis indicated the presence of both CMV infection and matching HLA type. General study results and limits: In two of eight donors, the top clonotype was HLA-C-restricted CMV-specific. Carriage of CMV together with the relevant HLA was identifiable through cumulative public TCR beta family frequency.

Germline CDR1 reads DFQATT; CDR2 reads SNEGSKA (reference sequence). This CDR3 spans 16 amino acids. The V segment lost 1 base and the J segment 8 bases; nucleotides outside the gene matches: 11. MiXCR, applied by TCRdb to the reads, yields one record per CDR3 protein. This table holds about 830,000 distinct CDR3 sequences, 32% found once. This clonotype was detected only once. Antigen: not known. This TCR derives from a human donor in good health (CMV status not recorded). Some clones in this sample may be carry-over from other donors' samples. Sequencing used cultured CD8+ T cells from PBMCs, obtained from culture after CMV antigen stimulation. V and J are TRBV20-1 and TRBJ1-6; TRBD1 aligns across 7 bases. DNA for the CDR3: TGCAGTGCTAGAGCGTGGGACAGCCGATCCCATTCACCCCTCCACTTT. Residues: CSARAWDSRSHSPLHF.